The 3 T cell receptor beta chains below were found in one sample sequenced in a study of CD8 T cells in Susac syndrome. Random hexamers were used to reverse transcribe roughly 0.5 to 1 ug of RNA. One entry per CDR3 protein, called by TCRdb with MiXCR from the immunoSEQ multiplex PCR reads. The sample carries around 130,000 distinct CDR3 sequences, over 80% recorded once. Sequenced material: CD8+ T cells from PBMCs. The receptors were sampled from a human donor with multiple sclerosis.

J is TRBJ2-1 and V is TRBV12-3 or TRBV12-4; 7 bases line up with TRBD2. The CDR3 extends over 16 amino acids. V lost 2 bases and J lost 5; bases outside the gene matches: 9. CDR3 in DNA: TGTGCCAGCAGTTTATCCCCCGGACTAGGGGACAATGAGCAGTTCTTC. It translates to CASSLSPGLGDNEQFF.

This clonotype showed up just a few times. The chain joins TRBV4-2 to TRBJ2-1; no clear D gene. The germline V gene has CDR1 LGHNA and CDR2 YNFKEQ. CDR3 length equals 12 residues. The V end lost 0 bases, the J end lost 9 bases, and 6 bases lay between the germline ends. The CDR3 here is CASSQDGREQFF. The CDR3 coding sequence is TGTGCCAGCAGCCAAGATGGGCGTGAGCAGTTCTTC.

In this sample, this clonotype turned up once. The CDR3 sequence: CASSGGTTSHDEQFF. CDR3 in DNA: TGCGCCAGCAGCGGGGGGACAACCTCCCACGATGAGCAGTTCTTC. The V call is TRBV5-1, the J call TRBJ2-1; D tentatively reads TRBD1 or TRBD2 (6 bases each). CDR1 is SGHRS and CDR2 is YFSETQ in the germline V gene. Trimming took 4 bases from V and 8 from J, leaving 19 bases between them. The CDR3 has 15 amino acids.